The TCR beta chain under discussion was sequenced for a study of CD8+ T cells in alopecia areata. Study-level points and caveats: Because of a solitary nonresponder, the connection of baseline CD8+ expansion to response stays uncertain.

It was cDNA, reverse transcribed from extracted RNA, that served as the sequencing template. Sequenced by immunoSEQ multiplex PCR; TCRdb stores in-frame clones only, minus some. The repertoire consists of 250,000 to 350,000 clones, with about three fifths occurring once and the leading ten covering around 0.92%. On this clone: What it recognizes is unknown.

Stated treatment: oral pan-JAK inhibitor, 5-10 mg twice daily. V shed 5 bases and J shed 7 bases, with 18 bases lying between them. CDR3 size: 15 residues. Germline V gives CDR1 SGHTA, CDR2 FQGNSA. This rearrangement joins TRBV7-2 to TRBJ1-5, with D possibly matching TRBD1 (6 bases). The material sequenced was CD4+ T cells sorted from blood, taken between weeks 51 and 52, from a patient treated with tofacitinib. The TCR comes from a human donor with alopecia areata. The CDR3 sequence: CASSLFTGLGQPQHF. The CDR3 nucleotides read TGTGCCAGCAGCCTATTTACAGGGCTCGGGCAGCCCCAGCATTTT.